The sequence of this T cell receptor beta chain was determined in a study of tumor-infiltrating lymphocytes in primary liver carcinoma (dated by TCRdb to about 2017). About the study as a whole: Between November 2015 and early 2016, five patients in China with histopathologically diagnosed primary liver carcinoma had surgical resection. Hepatocellular carcinoma (four) or combined HCC and intrahepatic cholangiocarcinoma (one) was present in the five patients, who were three men and two women aged 30 to 69 years. The five patients had tumors staged T1-T3 N0M0, with maximum diameters ranging from roughly 4 to 10 cm. Roughly 3.5 to 8 million productive TCRbeta reads were obtained per sample, and no significant difference in read depth was found between tissue types. Across five regions of each liver tumor, along with adjacent normal tissue and blood, the study brought together TCRbeta repertoire sequencing, expression microarrays and whole-exome sequencing. A total of 35 specimens from 5 patients, comprising some 25 tumor regions, 5 adjacent noncancerous liver tissues and 5 peripheral blood samples, were covered by TCRbeta repertoire sequencing. Repertoires from technical replicates were highly reproducible, with mean shared-clone rates around 0.89 and correlation coefficients above 0.95. General findings and caveats noted by the study authors: The top 250 clones made up a significantly larger repertoire fraction in tumors than in blood (p = 0.039). Pairs of tumor regions showed greater repertoire overlap (mean around 35%) than tumor-adjacent pairs (roughly 17%) or tumor-blood pairs (around 15%), which is consistent with antigen-driven expansion. Only the TCR beta chain was sequenced, so true repertoire diversity is likely underestimated because unpaired alpha chains were not captured. Bulk unsorted samples precluded comparing CD4+ and CD8+ T cell repertoires. Only a few patients were included in the study, and the authors note that the findings should be validated in a larger study.

Including cysteine and phenylalanine, the CDR3 has 16 amino acids. Only the CDR3 part of the read is kept: 48 bases, read in frame from the first base. V loses 2 bases at its end and J loses 4 bases; junction bases beyond the gene matches: 10. Based on the germline V gene (reference sequence), the CDR1 and CDR2 sequences are SEHNR and FQNEAQ. Concerning this clonotype: Its antigen is still unknown. One base away there is no much larger clone; base qualities are not given.

Blood RNA was extracted from unsorted whole blood using TRIzol reagent, and germline DNA was obtained with the DNeasy Blood & Tissue kit. At the time of sampling, the patients were treatment-naive and had chronic HBV infection. Approximately 3.9 milliliters of peripheral blood were collected into K2EDTA tubes before surgery. Using a constant-region primer and ProtoScript II reverse transcriptase, TCRbeta-specific cDNA was reverse-transcribed from about 540 ng total RNA. Three nested multiplex PCR rounds, following a slightly modified ARM-PCR procedure, were used to build the TCRbeta libraries. Each of the first two PCR rounds ran for about 10 cycles and used multiplex TRBV1-TRBV30 forward primers together with a Cbeta reverse primer. Sample barcodes and Illumina adapters were added in a final 25-cycle PCR using Deep VentR polymerase. Before sequencing, amplicons between 200 and 500 bp were purified from gel using a QIAquick gel extraction kit. An Illumina HiSeq 2500 was used to sequence the TCRbeta amplicons, generating 250-bp paired-end reads. In the original analysis: To recover full CDR3 sequences, reads were quality-trimmed using Trimmomatic v0.33 and paired reads were then merged using FLASH v1.2.11. V, D and J germline segments were assigned to the rearranged TCRbeta sequences using MiGEC v1.2.1b. Clonotype statistics and Shannon-Wiener diversity indices were computed with VDJtools v1.0.0. To reduce sampling bias, subsequent analyses other than the diversity analysis used only the 250 most abundant clonotypes in each sample. Clones were called with MiXCR by TCRdb after fastp trimmed the public reads at Q25, and only in-frame beta chains were retained. Each CDR3 protein appears once, grouped with its most common genes and DNA. TCRdb, rather than the study authors, made the V and J calls. A total of around 330,000 distinct CDR3 sequences appear in this sample, more than 55% of them only once. The ten largest clones represent 15% to 20% of the sample.

Rearrangement joined TRBV7-9 to TRBJ2-7; a stretch of 8 junction bases matches TRBD2. The sequence was collected from a woman in her twenties or thirties with primary liver carcinoma and hepatitis B virus infection. The sequencing sample was made of peripheral blood. The CDR3 sequence is CASSLILAAGRYEQYF. The DNA sequence follows: TGTGCCAGCAGCTTAATACTAGCGGCAGGGAGGTACGAGCAGTACTTC.